This T cell receptor (beta chain) stems from a study of cytomegalovirus exposure and HLA in healthy donors. In the study overall: Ancestry clustering placed about 80% of 350 to 500 genotyped donors in the Caucasian-associated cluster.

General study results and limits: In a later analysis, a missense DCLRE1C variant was linked to TCR beta V- and J-gene trimming. Donor immune exposure was known only as CMV serostatus.

This CDR3 spans 15 amino acids. With 7 bases removed from V and 2 bases from J, the gap between germline ends came to 15 bases. Germline-derived CDR1 and CDR2 are SNHLY and FYNNEI. The sample holds many counts of this clone. Its specificity is not known. 13 Jbeta primers and 60 Vbeta primers were used for the PCR. Some clones are missing from TCRdb's copy, which holds only in-frame ones; the method was immunoSEQ multiplex PCR. The repertoire holds roughly 84,000 clones, with around 77% as singletons. Sequenced material: PBMCs. The V and J genes are TRBV2 and TRBJ1-3; a possible D gene is TRBD1 (6 bases). The receptor's source is a man aged 50 to 60 in good health and CMV-seronegative. CDR3 sequence reads: CASTPWTVTGNTIYF. The CDR3 DNA is TGTGCCAGCACCCCCTGGACAGTTACTGGAAACACCATATATTTT. Looking up the rest from reference TRBV2 and TRBJ1-3 gives the full variable domain: EPEVTQTPSHQVTQMGQEVILRCVPISNHLYFYWYRQILGQKVEFLVSFYNNEISEKSEIFDDQFSVERPDGSNFTLKIRSTKLEDSAMYFCASTPWTVTGNTIYFGEGSWLTVV.